These 10 T cell receptor beta chains share one sample of origin, sequenced in a study of cytomegalovirus exposure and HLA in healthy donors. Profiled with immunoSEQ multiplex PCR; TCRdb holds only in-frame clones, not every one. The data contain about 220,000 clones, 75% to 95% of them singletons. Material: PBMCs. The receptor source for this set is a woman aged 18-29 years in good health and CMV-seronegative.

The V gene is TRBV4-1, the J gene TRBJ1-1; 7 nucleotides match TRBD1. The CDR3 is made up of 18 amino acids. The germline CDR1 and CDR2 sequences are MGHRA and YSYEKL. The J segment lost 5 bases and the V segment lost 3 bases, leaving 18 bases of the junction unmatched. CDR3 coding DNA: TGCGCCAGCAGCCACTTTACAGGGGACAGCGCGGGGAGGACTGAAGCTTTCTTT. This encodes CASSHFTGDSAGRTEAFF.

In regard to this clone: Compared with germline, one end of the junction differs, possibly owing to a read error. The rearrangement uses TRBV6-1 and TRBJ1-1; no clear D. Germline CDR1 and CDR2: MNHNS and SASEGT. This CDR3 spans 12 amino acids. CDR3 sequence reads: CASCDFMAVAFF. CDR3 nucleotide sequence: TGTGCCAGCTGTGATTTTATGGCCGTGGCTTTCTTT.

In DNA, the CDR3 is TGTGCCAGCTTAGCGGGAGGGCCGTGGGATGAGCAGTTCTTC. Translation gives CASLAGGPWDEQFF. J is TRBJ2-1 and V is TRBV6-1; 11 bases map to TRBD2. With V trimmed by 8 bases and J by 8 bases, 8 bases remained unmatched. CDR1 is MNHNS and CDR2 is SASEGT in the germline V gene. CDR3 size: 14 residues.

The chain joins TRBV2 to TRBJ2-2; 8 bases align to TRBD1. CDR1 SNHLY and CDR2 FYNNEI come from the germline V gene. There are 15 residues in the CDR3. V was pared by 7 bases and J by 5 bases, with 9 bases of the junction left unmatched. CDR3 sequence (DNA): TGTGCCAGCACCACCCAGGGGGCGAGGACCGGGGAGCTGTTTTTT. Translated: CASTTQGARTGELFF.

With respect to this clone: Compared with germline, one end of the junction differs, possibly owing to a read error. The genes are TRBV5-1 and TRBJ2-7; TRBD2 matches 13 bases. Germline V gene lookup returns CDR1 SGHRS and CDR2 YFSETQ. The CDR3 length is 15 residues. The DNA for the CDR3 is TGCGCCAGCAGTCTAACTAGCGGGAGGGCCTATGAGCAGTACTTC. This translates into CASSLTSGRAYEQYF.

The chain joins TRBV7-9 to TRBJ2-7; TRBD2 agrees at 8 bases. The trim removed 0 bases at V and 0 bases at J, leaving 7 bases unmatched. This CDR3 comprises 17 residues. Germline V gives CDR1 SEHNR, CDR2 FQNEAQ (reference sequence). In DNA form, the CDR3 reads TGTGCCAGCAGCTTAGCGGTTGGCGGGAGGCTCTCCTACGAGCAGTACTTC. It encodes CASSLAVGGRLSYEQYF.

The J gene is TRBJ1-6, the V gene TRBV27; tentatively, D is TRBD1 (5 bases). Germline V gene data show CDR1 as MNHEY and CDR2 as SMNVEV (reference sequence). The CDR3 is 17 amino acids. V was pared by 3 bases and J by 8 bases, with 20 bases between. The CDR3 region has the DNA TGTGCCAGCAGTTTCGGACTGGGGGGGGGACGCGATTCACCCCTCCACTTT. Amino acids: CASSFGLGGGRDSPLHF.

V is TRBV5-1 and J is TRBJ2-1; D remains unclear. The CDR3 totals 13 residues. The V gene lost 0 bases and the J gene lost 8 bases, with 9 bases spanning the gap. Per the germline V gene, CDR1 is SGHRS and CDR2 is YFSETQ. CDR3 bases: TGCGCCAGCAGCTTGGACCTAGGCCATGAGCAGTTCTTC. It specifies CASSLDLGHEQFF.

The gene calls are TRBV6-1 and TRBJ2-1, with a tentative D call TRBD1 (6 bases). CDR1 MNHNS and CDR2 SASEGT come from the germline V gene. The CDR3 sequence is 15 residues long. Trimming stripped 2 bases from V and 2 bases from J, with 10 bases between. The CDR3 DNA reads TGTGCCAGCAGTGAAAGACAGGTCACCTACAATGAGCAGTTCTTC. Protein product: CASSERQVTYNEQFF.

The chain recombines TRBV9 with TRBJ2-7, with D maybe TRBD2 (6 bases). Germline CDR1 is SGDLS and CDR2 is YYNGEE. V was trimmed by 2 bases and J by 9 bases, leaving 21 bases between them. This CDR3 comprises 15 residues. CDR3 loop: CASSVGGTPTEGQYF. In DNA, the CDR3 is TGTGCCAGCAGCGTGGGGGGTACTCCCACGGAGGGGCAGTACTTC.